Each of the 30 T cell receptor beta chains below was sequenced from the same sample in a study of T cell responses to AZD1222 COVID-19 vaccine. Sequencing used immunoSEQ multiplex PCR; TCRdb keeps in-frame clones, though not all of them. The data contain about 110,000 clones, roughly 88% of them singletons. The sequences come from peripheral blood, collected 28 days after the second AZD1222 dose. The receptors come from an adult who received the AZD1222 COVID-19 vaccine.

The CDR3 region has the DNA TGTGCCATCGGGGAGGAGACCCAGTACTTC. Translated, it gives CAIGEETQYF. The chain is built from TRBV6-5 and TRBJ2-5, with a possible D match to TRBD2 (5 bases). CDR1 is MNHEY, CDR2 SVGAGI, per germline. The CDR3 is 10 residues long. V lost 10 bases, J lost 5 bases, and 8 bases lay in between.

This sequence joins TRBV5-5 and TRBJ2-2; the match to TRBD2 covers 12 bases. The CDR3 runs 15 residues. Germline V gene sequence: CDR1 SGHKS, CDR2 YYEKEE (reference sequence). The ends lost 4 bases at V and 5 bases at J; junction bases unmatched: 3. CDR3 nucleotide sequence: TGTGCCAGCAGCCCGGGACTAGCGGGTACCGGGGAGCTGTTTTTT. It specifies CASSPGLAGTGELFF.

CDR3 in DNA: TGTGCCAGCAGTGACTCCCAGGGAGACACCGGGGAGCTGTTTTTT. It encodes CASSDSQGDTGELFF. The V call is TRBV6-4, the J call TRBJ2-2; D is possibly TRBD1 or TRBD2 (5 bases each). Trimming removed 0 bases from V and 3 bases from J, with 8 bases in between. The CDR3 is 15 residues long. Germline loops: CDR1 MRHNA, CDR2 SNTAGT.

The genes are TRBV18 and TRBJ2-1, with D maybe TRBD2 (6 bases). Germline V gene sequence: CDR1 KGHSH, CDR2 LQKENI. V was trimmed by 3 bases and J by 10 bases, leaving 7 bases between them. This CDR3 has 11 residues. The CDR3 loop is CASSPGGEQFF. The CDR3 DNA sequence: TGTGCCAGCTCACCGGGGGGAGAGCAGTTCTTC. The complete variable domain, with remaining parts taken from reference TRBV18 and TRBJ2-1, reads NAGVMQNPRHLVRRRGQEARLRCSPMKGHSHVYWYRQLPEEGLKFMVYLQKENIIDESGMPKERFSAEFPKEGPSILRIQQVVRGDSAAYFCASSPGGEQFFGPGTRLTVL.

The sample holds one count of this clone. The chain links TRBV7-9 to TRBJ2-1, with 11 nucleotides matching TRBD2. V was pared by 5 bases and J by 7 bases, with 7 bases of the junction left unmatched. Germline V gives CDR1 SEHNR, CDR2 FQNEAQ (reference sequence). CDR3 length equals 15 residues. CDR3 sequence: CASSPRLAGLNEQFF. In DNA, the CDR3 is TGTGCCAGCAGCCCCCGACTAGCGGGGCTGAATGAGCAGTTCTTC.

In nucleotides, the CDR3 is TGTGCCAGCAGTTACTCGGAAGCGGGGGGCTACGAGCAGTACTTC. It encodes CASSYSEAGGYEQYF. This chain uses TRBV6-5 with TRBJ2-7, with 9 bases aligning to TRBD2. The CDR3 has 15 amino acids. Losses at the gene ends were 0 bases for V and 3 bases for J; bases not matched to a gene: 3. The V gene's germline CDR1 is MNHEY and CDR2 SVGAGI.

This chain uses TRBV24-1 with TRBJ2-3, with D perhaps matching TRBD1 (5 bases). Trimming took 3 bases from V and 4 from J, leaving 19 bases between them. Germline V gives CDR1 KGHDR, CDR2 SFDVKD. The CDR3 contains 17 residues. This CDR3 is CATSDPPGRDGADTQYF. The DNA for the CDR3 is TGTGCCACCAGTGATCCCCCAGGCAGGGATGGTGCAGATACGCAGTATTTT.

This rearrangement joins TRBV28 to TRBJ1-6; 8 bases map to TRBD1. The CDR3 has 14 residues. Unmatched junction bases numbered 10, after V lost 6 bases and J lost 12 bases. From germline, CDR1 is MDHEN and CDR2 SYDVKM. CDR3 sequence (DNA): TGTGCCAGCAGCGGGGGTCAGGGGGCGCGACCCCTCCACTTT. It is translated as CASSGGQGARPLHF. Using reference TRBV28 and TRBJ1-6 for the parts outside the CDR3, the full variable domain is DVKVTQSSRYLVKRTGEKVFLECVQDMDHENMFWYRQDPGLGLRLIYFSYDVKMKEKGDIPEGYSVSREKKERFSLILESASTNQTSMYLCASSGGQGARPLHFGNGTRLTVT.

This CDR3 reads CASSLGQYEQYF. CDR3 sequence (DNA): TGTGCCAGCAGTTTAGGACAATACGAGCAGTACTTC. This chain links TRBV12-3 or TRBV12-4 with TRBJ2-7, with D unresolved. Trimming removed 1 base at V and 4 bases at J, with 5 bases between. This CDR3 has 12 amino acids.

This sequence joins TRBV7-8 and TRBJ2-7; the match to TRBD2 covers 11 bases. This CDR3 contains 14 residues. CDR1 and CDR2 from the germline V gene are SGHVS and FQNEAQ. The J segment lost 5 bases and the V segment lost 6 bases, leaving 6 bases of the junction unmatched. In DNA form, the CDR3 reads TGTGCCAGCAGACTAGCGGGACTAGCGGACGAGCAGTACTTC. Its translation is CASRLAGLADEQYF.

The V and J genes are TRBV5-8 and TRBJ1-1; D remains unclear. The CDR3 has 16 amino acids. The V gene's germline CDR1 is SGHTS and CDR2 YDEGEE. V was cut by 5 bases and J by 2 bases, with 19 bases left in between. CDR3: CASRTTRRQINTEAFF. CDR3 coding DNA: TGTGCCAGCAGAACAACCCGTCGGCAGATTAACACTGAAGCTTTCTTT. Full variable domain (remainder filled in from reference TRBV5-8 and TRBJ1-1): EAGVTQSPTHLIKTRGQQATLRCSPISGHTSVYWYQQALGLGLQFLLWYDEGEERNRGNFPPRFSGRQFPNYSSELNVNALELEDSALYLCASRTTRRQINTEAFFGQGTRLTVV.

The gene calls are TRBV5-5 and TRBJ2-5; the D is unclear. Germline loops: CDR1 SGHKS, CDR2 YYEKEE (reference sequence). V lost 4 bases, J lost 5 bases, and 12 bases lay in between. The CDR3 covers 13 residues. CDR3 sequence reads: CASSLIIGETQYF. For the CDR3, the DNA is TGTGCCAGCAGCCTTATAATCGGCGAGACCCAGTACTTC. The complete variable domain, with remaining parts taken from reference TRBV5-5 and TRBJ2-5, reads DAGVTQSPTHLIKTRGQQVTLRCSPISGHKSVSWYQQVLGQGPQFIFQYYEKEERGRGNFPDRFSARQFPNYSSELNVNALLLGDSALYLCASSLIIGETQYFGPGTRLLVL.

CDR3 protein: CASSPKDSRQPQHF. The DNA of the CDR3 is TGTGCCAGCAGCCCGAAGGACAGTCGACAGCCCCAGCATTTT. The V and J genes are TRBV7-8 and TRBJ1-5, with a weak D call TRBD1 (6 bases). Looked up from germline, CDR1 is SGHVS and CDR2 is FQNEAQ. CDR3 length: 14 amino acids. The V end lost 5 bases, the J end lost 7 bases, and 15 bases lay between the germline ends.

A word on this clone: Other DNA sequences in this specimen translate into the identical CDR3. The genes are TRBV5-1 and TRBJ1-3; D call uncertain. V lost 2 bases, J lost 4 bases, and 7 bases lay in between. This CDR3 is built from 13 residues. CDR1 SGHRS and CDR2 YFSETQ come from the germline V gene. CDR3 bases: TGCGCCAGCAGCTTAGGGTACGGAAACACCATATATTTT. Translation: CASSLGYGNTIYF.

This chain connects TRBV5-1 to TRBJ2-3; 12 bases fit TRBD2. Per the germline V gene, CDR1 is SGHRS and CDR2 is YFSETQ. The length of the CDR3 is 17 residues. With 0 bases clipped from V and 6 bases from J, the junction kept 8 bases outside the gene matches. The CDR3 here is CASSLVPSGGAGDTQYF. The CDR3 DNA sequence: TGCGCCAGCAGCTTGGTTCCTAGCGGGGGGGCAGGCGATACGCAGTATTTT. Variable domain in full (rest from reference TRBV5-1 and TRBJ2-3): KAGVTQTPRYLIKTRGQQVTLSCSPISGHRSVSWYQQTPGQGLQFLFEYFSETQRNKGNFPGRFSGRQFSNSRSEMNVSTLELGDSALYLCASSLVPSGGAGDTQYFGPGTRLTVL.

This rearrangement joins TRBV6-5 to TRBJ1-6, with 7 bases matching TRBD1. CDR1 and CDR2 from the germline V gene are MNHEY and SVGAGI. With 6 bases clipped from V and 9 bases from J, the junction kept 5 bases outside the gene matches. The CDR3 runs to 13 residues. This chain's CDR3 is CASSRQGTSPLHF. In DNA form, the CDR3 reads TGTGCCAGCAGCCGACAGGGTACTTCACCCCTCCACTTT.

This clone was counted a few times. The J gene is TRBJ1-2, the V gene TRBV28; 10 nucleotides agree with TRBD1. Unmatched junction bases numbered 7, after V lost 3 bases and J lost 6 bases. The CDR3 has 15 amino acids. Germline V gene data show CDR1 as MDHEN and CDR2 as SYDVKM. The CDR3 coding sequence is TGTGCCAGCAGTTTGGTGGGACAGGGGACCCATGGCTACACCTTC. This sequence encodes CASSLVGQGTHGYTF.

V gene TRBV5-5 combines with J gene TRBJ1-4; D is undetermined. The CDR3 is made up of 14 amino acids. The V gene lost 0 bases and the J gene lost 0 bases, with 3 bases spanning the gap. Per germline, CDR1 SGHKS and CDR2 YYEKEE (reference sequence). The CDR3 region is CASSLETTNEKLFF. Here the CDR3 DNA reads TGTGCCAGCAGCTTGGAGACAACTAATGAAAAACTGTTTTTT. Combining the CDR3 with reference TRBV5-5 and TRBJ1-4 gives the whole variable domain DAGVTQSPTHLIKTRGQQVTLRCSPISGHKSVSWYQQVLGQGPQFIFQYYEKEERGRGNFPDRFSARQFPNYSSELNVNALLLGDSALYLCASSLETTNEKLFFGSGTQLSVL.

The V gene is TRBV6-1, the J gene TRBJ2-7; perhaps TRBD2 as D (7 bases). The CDR3 spans 16 residues. Germline lookup yields CDR1 MNHNS and CDR2 SASEGT. Trimming shortened V by 4 bases and J by 3 bases, and 19 bases separated the two germline ends. The CDR3 DNA sequence: TGTGCCAGCAGTGGGGTGAATACAGGGAGGGGCTACGAGCAGTACTTC. This translates into CASSGVNTGRGYEQYF.

This chain joins TRBV3-1 (or the pseudogene TRBV3-2) and TRBJ1-2; D perhaps matches TRBD1 (6 bases). V lost 1 base, J lost 8 bases, and 11 bases lay in between. The CDR3 length is 13 residues. CDR1 and CDR2 from the germline V gene are LGHDT and YNNKEL (reference sequence). The CDR3 loop reads CASSQAGAGGYTF. The CDR3, as DNA: TGTGCCAGCAGCCAAGCAGGGGCGGGAGGCTACACCTTC.

The chain employs TRBV15 and TRBJ2-2, with TRBD2 matching 12 bases. Germline CDR1 reads LNHNV; CDR2 reads YYDKDF (reference sequence). The CDR3 is 20 residues long. With V trimmed by 0 bases and J by 4 bases, 12 bases remained unmatched. The CDR3 DNA sequence: TGTGCCACCAGCAGAGATCCACCTCGGACTAGCGGGGTCATCACCGGGGAGCTGTTTTTT. Protein: CATSRDPPRTSGVITGELFF.

V usage is TRBV7-8 and J usage is TRBJ2-7, with 7 bases fitting TRBD1. The junction had 5 bases not matched to a gene; V was cut back by 2 bases and J by 4 bases. The germline CDR1 and CDR2 sequences are SGHVS and FQNEAQ. The CDR3 has 14 residues. CDR3 sequence (DNA): TGTGCCAGCAGCTTAACAGGGGCAATGTACGAGCAGTACTTC. Translated: CASSLTGAMYEQYF.

The rearrangement uses TRBV28 and TRBJ1-3; no clear D. Germline V CDR1 and CDR2: MDHEN, SYDVKM. The CDR3 is 17 amino acids. Between the trimmed V and J ends, which lost 4 bases and 0 bases, there was a span of 16 bases. The CDR3 reads CASSSNLGYVSGNTIYF. CDR3 coding DNA: TGTGCCAGCAGTTCGAATCTGGGGTATGTCTCTGGAAACACCATATATTTT.

This rearrangement joins TRBV18 to TRBJ1-6; 8 bases are a match to TRBD1. The germline V gene has CDR1 KGHSH and CDR2 LQKENI. The length of the CDR3 is 16 residues. Germline trimming cut 4 bases from V and 3 bases from J; bases unmatched to any gene: 5. The DNA for the CDR3 is TGTGCCAGCTCACTGCCCGGGACAGGCTATAATTCACCCCTCCACTTT. This sequence encodes CASSLPGTGYNSPLHF.

The V gene is TRBV12-3 or TRBV12-4, the J gene TRBJ1-1, with a tentative D call TRBD1 (5 bases). Trimming removed 8 bases from V and 1 base from J, with 11 bases in between. The CDR3 loop spans 13 amino acids. CDR3: CASAAGANTEAFF. The CDR3 DNA reads as TGTGCCAGCGCGGCCGGGGCGAACACTGAAGCTTTCTTT.

The chain joins TRBV28 to TRBJ1-2; perhaps TRBD1 as D (5 bases). The CDR3 runs 16 residues. Germline V gene lookup returns CDR1 MDHEN and CDR2 SYDVKM. V was clipped by 7 bases and J by 4 bases, with 22 bases between them. Written as DNA, the CDR3 is TGTGCCAGCAAAGGGGCGGGTGGGGACTCTCTCTATGGCTACACCTTC. Its protein is CASKGAGGDSLYGYTF.

V gene TRBV6-1 combines with J gene TRBJ1-1; no firm D call. Germline CDR1 MNHNS, CDR2 SASEGT. CDR3 length equals 12 residues. Trimming removed 2 bases at V and 7 bases at J, with 8 bases between. As DNA, the CDR3 is TGTGCCAGCAGTGAACGGGGAAGTGAAGCTTTCTTT. As protein: CASSERGSEAFF.

This clone was counted a single time. The V call is TRBV5-1, the J call TRBJ1-1; D remains ambiguous. Trimming took off 5 bases at V and 6 bases at J, with 14 bases between the two ends. The germline gives CDR1 SGHRS, CDR2 YFSETQ. The CDR3 runs 13 residues. For the CDR3, the DNA is TGCGCCAGCAGGTCACTCGGAAGGCCTGAAGCTTTCTTT. Translating it yields CASRSLGRPEAFF.

This clone showed up just a few times. The chain combines TRBV27 with TRBJ1-2, with 9 positions matching TRBD1. The CDR3 spans 14 residues. V gave up 8 bases and J gave up 1 base; unmatched junction bases: 5. Germline CDR1 MNHEY, CDR2 SMNVEV (reference sequence). In DNA, the CDR3 is TGTGCCAGCCGGGACAGGGCCTTTAACTATGGCTACACCTTC. It is translated as CASRDRAFNYGYTF.

The chain links TRBV2 to TRBJ1-4; 7 bases line up with TRBD1. V lost 6 bases and J lost 8; bases outside the gene matches: 3. Looked up from germline, CDR1 is SNHLY and CDR2 is FYNNEI. The CDR3 extends over 12 amino acids. This CDR3 reads CASRGDSEKLFF. In nucleotides, the CDR3 is TGTGCCAGCAGGGGGGACAGCGAAAAACTGTTTTTT.